The 14 T cell receptor beta chains below all came from one sample that was sequenced in a study of blood T cell repertoires in COVID-19. The protocol was immunoSEQ multiplex PCR, while the TCRdb copy is restricted to in-frame clones and leaves out a portion. The repertoire holds some 160,000 clones, with around four fifths as singletons. Material for sequencing was peripheral blood. Receptors were obtained from a woman between 65 and 79 years old who had recovered from COVID-19.

The chain couples TRBV7-9 to TRBJ2-3; TRBD2 matches at 13 bases. The CDR3 sequence is 17 residues long. Germline assignment: CDR1 SEHNR and CDR2 FQNEAQ (reference sequence). With V trimmed by 5 bases and J by 4 bases, 9 bases remained unmatched. The CDR3 DNA reads as TGTGCCAGCAGCCCCAAGACCGGACTAGCGGGAGCAGATACGCAGTATTTT. Translation gives CASSPKTGLAGADTQYF.

This clone was counted at least ten times. V is TRBV10-3 and J is TRBJ1-5; D is perhaps TRBD1 (5 bases). V lost 4 bases to trimming and J lost 7 bases, with 14 bases between them. Germline loops: CDR1 ENHRY, CDR2 SYGVKD. This CDR3 region has 14 residues. CDR3 coding DNA: TGTGCCATCAGTGCCAGCCGGGGGTTCCAGCCCCAGCATTTT. This encodes CAISASRGFQPQHF.

The J gene is TRBJ1-2, the V gene TRBV10-3, with a tentative D call TRBD1 (5 bases). CDR3 length: 14 amino acids. The V end lost 4 bases, the J end lost 5 bases, and 14 bases lay between the germline ends. Germline V gene data show CDR1 as ENHRY and CDR2 as SYGVKD. This CDR3 reads CAISGGTWDYGYTF. CDR3 DNA sequence: TGTGCCATCAGTGGCGGGACTTGGGATTATGGCTACACCTTC.

J is TRBJ2-5 and V is TRBV5-1; D tentatively fits TRBD1 or TRBD2 (6 bases each). This CDR3 comprises 15 residues. V lost 4 bases, J lost 1 base, and 14 bases lay in between. Germline V gene sequence: CDR1 SGHRS, CDR2 YFSETQ. DNA for the CDR3: TGCGCCAGCAGCCTGGGGGGCGGTCGCCAAGAGACCCAGTACTTC. It specifies CASSLGGGRQETQYF.

V usage is TRBV21-1 and J usage is TRBJ2-1; the table names TRBD1, a call not compared with the DNA. TRBV21-1 is marked as a pseudogene. The CDR3 is 12 residues long. DNA of the CDR3: TGTGCCAGCAGCAGGCCGCCAGATGAGCAGTTCTTC. It encodes CASSRPPDEQFF.

J is TRBJ2-3 and V is TRBV7-2, with TRBD2 matching over 8 bases. This CDR3 contains 15 residues. Trimming at V came to 5 bases and at J to 2 bases, leaving 6 bases not matched to a gene. Germline V CDR1 and CDR2: SGHTA, FQGNSA. CDR3 loop: CASSHGLAYTDTQYF. The CDR3 coding sequence is TGTGCCAGCAGCCACGGACTAGCCTACACAGATACGCAGTATTTT.

The chain couples TRBV4-2 to TRBJ2-7, with 7 bases that match TRBD2. The V gene's germline CDR1 is LGHNA and CDR2 YNFKEQ. The trim removed 4 bases at V and 5 bases at J, leaving 5 bases unmatched. The CDR3 consists of 13 residues. The DNA for the CDR3 is TGTGCCAGCAGCCCTGGGGGGGTACACGAGCAGTACTTC. It specifies CASSPGGVHEQYF.

This chain links TRBV4-2 with TRBJ2-5; 7 bases match TRBD1. This CDR3 has 14 amino acids. With V trimmed by 4 bases and J by 0 bases, 2 bases remained unmatched. Germline loops: CDR1 LGHNA, CDR2 YNFKEQ. CDR3 residues: CASSRGQHQETQYF. CDR3 DNA: TGTGCCAGCAGCCGGGGACAGCACCAAGAGACCCAGTACTTC.

This chain joins TRBV5-1 and TRBJ1-2; no reliable D call. The CDR3 contains 15 residues. V was cut by 0 bases and J by 4 bases, with 13 bases left in between. CDR1 is SGHRS and CDR2 is YFSETQ in the germline V gene. CDR3 nucleotide sequence: TGCGCCAGCAGCTTGGGGCAGGTGACCCCCTATGGCTACACCTTC. Translation: CASSLGQVTPYGYTF.

This clone was seen just once. This rearrangement joins TRBV4-3 to TRBJ2-7; 12 nucleotides match TRBD2. The CDR3 spans 17 residues. Germline V gene sequence: CDR1 LGHNA, CDR2 YSLEER. With V trimmed by 4 bases and J by 5 bases, 12 bases remained unmatched. DNA for the CDR3: TGCGCCAGCAGCCCAAGCGGGGCTAGCGGGAGGGTGGACGAGCAGTACTTC. This gives the protein CASSPSGASGRVDEQYF.

This clone was counted a single time. This sample also contains other DNA sequences that code for the same CDR3. The chain links TRBV5-4 to TRBJ1-2, with 8 bases lining up with TRBD1. Germline assignment: CDR1 SGHNT and CDR2 YYREEE (reference sequence). J was trimmed by 2 bases and V by 4 bases; bases with no gene match: 1. The CDR3 is 13 residues long. The CDR3 coding sequence is TGTGCCAGCAGCCGGGACAGGAACTATGGCTACACCTTC. This translates into CASSRDRNYGYTF.

The chain uses TRBV10-3 and TRBJ1-2; TRBD1 matches at 12 bases. The V and J ends lost 3 bases and 4 bases, in that order; junction bases with no gene match: 6. The CDR3 consists of 16 residues. CDR1 is ENHRY, CDR2 SYGVKD, per germline. CDR3 sequence reads: CAISEGTGGFAYGYTF. The CDR3 DNA follows: TGTGCCATCAGTGAAGGGACAGGGGGCTTTGCCTATGGCTACACCTTC.

The CDR3 DNA follows: TGTGCCAGCAGCTGGGGGACAGGGGCCGATCAGCCCCAGCATTTT. Its translation: CASSWGTGADQPQHF. The chain recombines TRBV9 with TRBJ1-5, with TRBD1 matching over 10 bases. V dropped 4 bases and J dropped 5; count of bases not matched to a gene: 6. CDR1 is SGDLS, CDR2 YYNGEE, per germline. The CDR3 is made up of 15 amino acids.

The rearrangement joins TRBV6-1 to TRBJ2-7; 7 bases match TRBD2. V gave up 1 base and J gave up 4 bases; unmatched junction bases: 7. Germline V lookup: CDR1 MNHNS, CDR2 SASEGT. The CDR3 totals 15 residues. The CDR3 nucleotides read TGTGCCAGCAGTGAAGGGGTCGGGGGGACTTACGAGCAGTACTTC. This gives the protein CASSEGVGGTYEQYF.